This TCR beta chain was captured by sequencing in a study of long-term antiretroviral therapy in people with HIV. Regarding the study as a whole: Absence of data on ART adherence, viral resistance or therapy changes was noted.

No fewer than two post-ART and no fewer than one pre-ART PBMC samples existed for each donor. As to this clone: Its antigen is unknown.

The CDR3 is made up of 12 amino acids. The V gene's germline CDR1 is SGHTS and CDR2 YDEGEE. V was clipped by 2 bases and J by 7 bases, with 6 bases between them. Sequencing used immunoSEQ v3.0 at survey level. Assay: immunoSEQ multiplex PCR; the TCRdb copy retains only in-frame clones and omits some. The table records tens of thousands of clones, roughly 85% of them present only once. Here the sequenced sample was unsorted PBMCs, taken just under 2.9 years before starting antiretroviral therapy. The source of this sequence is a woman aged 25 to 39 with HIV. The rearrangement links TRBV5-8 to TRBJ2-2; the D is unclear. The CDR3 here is CASSFGGGELFF. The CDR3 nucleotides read TGTGCCAGCAGCTTCGGTGGCGGGGAGCTGTTTTTT.